One and the same sample provided the 6 T cell receptor beta chains below, sequenced in a study of T cells after yellow fever vaccination. From the 5' RACE reads, TCRdb called clonotypes with MiXCR, one entry per CDR3 protein. Found here are hundreds of thousands of distinct CDR3 sequences, roughly a sixth of them singletons; the top ten hold around 17%. This sample comprised PBMCs, obtained before the yellow fever booster vaccination. The receptors were sampled from a young man who received the YFV17D yellow fever vaccine.

The chain couples TRBV6-1 to TRBJ2-7, with D perhaps being TRBD1 or TRBD2 (5 bases each). Germline values: CDR1 MNHNS, CDR2 SASEGT. The CDR3 has 14 residues. V was clipped by 6 bases and J by 5 bases, with 17 bases between them. The CDR3 reads CASRGLRGSHEQYF. The DNA of the CDR3 is TGTGCCAGCAGGGGGCTTCGGGGTTCCCACGAGCAGTACTTC.

This clonotype appeared a few times. In DNA, the CDR3 is TGCGCCAGCAGCCGCGGGAGGGGGCCGGGTTCCTACGAGCAGTACTTC. Translation: CASSRGRGPGSYEQYF. The chain employs TRBV5-1 and TRBJ2-7; 9 bases match TRBD2. The CDR3 consists of 16 residues. Germline V gives CDR1 SGHRS, CDR2 YFSETQ. Trimming removed 4 bases from V and 1 base from J; junction bases left unmatched: 9.

The chain is built from TRBV4-3 and TRBJ1-5; D gene ambiguous. CDR3 size: 16 residues. CDR1 and CDR2 (germline): LGHNA, YSLEER. Between the trimmed V and J ends, which lost 2 bases and 0 bases, there was a span of 11 bases. Written as DNA, the CDR3 is TGCGCCAGCAGCCAAAACGGGCCTGATAGCAATCAGCCCCAGCATTTT. Its translation: CASSQNGPDSNQPQHF.

This sequence joins TRBV27 and TRBJ2-1; 8 bases line up with TRBD2. Unmatched junction bases numbered 14, after V lost 5 bases and J lost 8 bases. The CDR3 extends over 16 amino acids. The germline V gene encodes CDR1 MNHEY and CDR2 SMNVEV (reference sequence). CDR3 loop: CASSLTPGGASYEQFF. For the CDR3, the DNA is TGTGCCAGCAGTCTCACACCGGGGGGGGCGTCCTATGAGCAGTTCTTC.

This chain connects TRBV28 to TRBJ2-3, with 8 bases fitting TRBD1. V lost 2 bases and J lost 4; bases outside the gene matches: 2. The CDR3 spans 14 residues. CDR1 MDHEN and CDR2 SYDVKM come from the germline V gene. The CDR3 reads CASSLEQGADTQYF. DNA of the CDR3: TGTGCCAGCAGTTTAGAACAGGGGGCAGATACGCAGTATTTT.

This clonotype occurred many times. CDR3 residues: CASSLGRTGPYNEQFF. DNA of the CDR3: TGTGCCAGCAGCCTCGGAAGGACAGGGCCCTACAATGAGCAGTTCTTC. J is TRBJ2-1 and V is TRBV7-9; 8 nucleotides align to TRBD1. The trim removed 5 bases at V and 2 bases at J, leaving 8 bases unmatched. The CDR3 sequence is 16 residues long. Germline CDR1 SEHNR, CDR2 FQNEAQ (reference sequence).